This T cell receptor (beta chain) was documented in a study of blood T cell repertoires in COVID-19. As for the study in general: Italy, Spain and the United States were the sources of the convalescent and acute COVID-19 samples.

Some clones are missing from TCRdb's copy, which holds only in-frame ones; the method was immunoSEQ multiplex PCR. The sample has about 140,000 clones, 84% seen once. Germline assignment: CDR1 MNHEY and CDR2 SVGAGI. The CDR3 consists of 14 residues. V dropped 6 bases and J dropped 5; count of bases not matched to a gene: 6. The receptor was derived from a man in his thirties or forties with COVID-19, enrolled during active disease. The material sequenced was peripheral blood. V usage is TRBV6-5 and J usage is TRBJ2-7; 11 bases fit TRBD1. CDR3 amino acids: CASRTGQGGDEQYF. As DNA, the CDR3 is TGTGCCAGCAGGACGGGACAGGGGGGGGACGAGCAGTACTTC.